This passage covers 6 T cell receptor beta chains from one sample sequenced in a study of blood T cell repertoires in COVID-19. TCRdb keeps only in-frame clones here, not all; method: immunoSEQ multiplex PCR. The table has 240,000 or so clones, approximately 90% seen once. Sequencing was carried out using PBMCs or T cells enriched from blood (not recorded which). These TCRs come from a man in his forties or fifties who had been exposed to COVID-19.

J is TRBJ1-6 and V is TRBV27; D gene ambiguous. This CDR3 is built from 15 residues. Germline values: CDR1 MNHEY, CDR2 SMNVEV (reference sequence). V lost 0 bases and J lost 5, with 8 bases in between. The CDR3 sequence: CASSLSYSHNSPLHF. The DNA of the CDR3 is TGTGCCAGCAGTTTATCGTACAGTCATAATTCACCCCTCCACTTT.

The chain recombines TRBV7-2 with TRBJ2-2, with a possible D match to TRBD1 (5 bases). V lost 5 bases and J 2 bases, leaving 15 bases between the germline ends. This CDR3 region has 16 residues. The V gene's germline CDR1 is SGHTA and CDR2 FQGNSA. The CDR3 region is CASSPFGQGNTGELFF. DNA for the CDR3: TGTGCCAGCAGCCCCTTTGGGCAGGGAAACACCGGGGAGCTGTTTTTT.

The CDR3 nucleotides read TGTGCCAGCAGCGTAGCTATCGCGATGGGGCAGAACAATGAGCAGTTCTTC. Its translation is CASSVAIAMGQNNEQFF. The J gene is TRBJ2-1, the V gene TRBV9; the D gene is possibly TRBD1 (5 bases). Germline CDR1 SGDLS, CDR2 YYNGEE. The CDR3 sequence is 17 residues long. V was clipped by 0 bases and J by 5 bases, with 18 bases between them.

The chain is built from TRBV6-1 and TRBJ1-1, with D perhaps matching TRBD1 (6 bases). Germline V CDR1 and CDR2: MNHNS, SASEGT. V was clipped by 6 bases and J by 10 bases, with 12 bases between them. CDR3 length: 11 residues. The CDR3 region has the DNA TGTGCCAGCAGCCGGGACACTAGAGCTTTCTTT. Translation: CASSRDTRAFF.

The chain links TRBV11-3 to TRBJ2-5, with 9 bases lining up with TRBD1. The length of the CDR3 is 14 residues. Germline CDR1 reads SGHNT; CDR2 reads YENEEA. V lost 5 bases, J lost 5 bases, and 6 bases stayed unmatched. DNA for the CDR3: TGTGCCAGCAGCGCTCACAGGGGGCTGGAGACCCAGTACTTC. Translated: CASSAHRGLETQYF.

The chain uses TRBV2 and TRBJ1-2; D perhaps matches TRBD1 (5 bases). Germline assignment: CDR1 SNHLY and CDR2 FYNNEI. CDR3 length: 11 residues. V lost 5 bases and J 10 bases, leaving 11 bases between the germline ends. The CDR3 spells CASSYDSYYTF. CDR3 nucleotides: TGTGCCAGCAGTTATGACAGCTACTACACCTTC. Full variable domain (remainder filled in from reference TRBV2 and TRBJ1-2): EPEVTQTPSHQVTQMGQEVILRCVPISNHLYFYWYRQILGQKVEFLVSFYNNEISEKSEIFDDQFSVERPDGSNFTLKIRSTKLEDSAMYFCASSYDSYYTFGSGTRLTVV.